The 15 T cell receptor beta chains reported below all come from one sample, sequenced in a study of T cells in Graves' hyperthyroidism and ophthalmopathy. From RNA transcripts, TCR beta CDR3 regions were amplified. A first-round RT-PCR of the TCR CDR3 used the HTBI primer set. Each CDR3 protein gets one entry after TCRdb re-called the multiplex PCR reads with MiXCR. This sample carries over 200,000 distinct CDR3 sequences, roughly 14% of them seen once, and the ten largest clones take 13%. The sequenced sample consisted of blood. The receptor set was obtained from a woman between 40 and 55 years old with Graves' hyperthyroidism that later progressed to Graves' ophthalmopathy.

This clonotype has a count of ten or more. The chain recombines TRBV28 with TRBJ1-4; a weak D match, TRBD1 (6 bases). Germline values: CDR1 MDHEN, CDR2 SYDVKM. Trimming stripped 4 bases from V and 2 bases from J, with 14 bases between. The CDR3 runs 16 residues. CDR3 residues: CASSSAGVGTNEKLFF. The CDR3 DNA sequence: TGTGCCAGCAGTTCCGCAGGGGTCGGGACTAATGAAAAACTGTTTTTT.

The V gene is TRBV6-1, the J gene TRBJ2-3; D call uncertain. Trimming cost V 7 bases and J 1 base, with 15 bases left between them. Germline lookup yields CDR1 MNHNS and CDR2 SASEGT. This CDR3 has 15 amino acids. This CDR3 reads CASTPAGRGTDTQYF. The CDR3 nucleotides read TGTGCCAGCACCCCAGCAGGAAGGGGCACAGATACGCAGTATTTT.

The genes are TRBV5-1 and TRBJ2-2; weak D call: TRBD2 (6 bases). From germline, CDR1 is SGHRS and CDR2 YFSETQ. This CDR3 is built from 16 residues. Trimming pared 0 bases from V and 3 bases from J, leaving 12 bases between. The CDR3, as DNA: TGCGCCAGCAGCTTGGTTGCGGGGATGGACACCGGGGAGCTGTTTTTT. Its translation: CASSLVAGMDTGELFF.

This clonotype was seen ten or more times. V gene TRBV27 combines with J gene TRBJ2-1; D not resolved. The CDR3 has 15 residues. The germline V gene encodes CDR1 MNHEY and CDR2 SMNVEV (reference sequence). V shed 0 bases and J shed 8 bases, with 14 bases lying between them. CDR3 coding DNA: TGTGCCAGCAGTTTATCTCCGGCGTTCGTGGATGAGCAGTTCTTC. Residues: CASSLSPAFVDEQFF.

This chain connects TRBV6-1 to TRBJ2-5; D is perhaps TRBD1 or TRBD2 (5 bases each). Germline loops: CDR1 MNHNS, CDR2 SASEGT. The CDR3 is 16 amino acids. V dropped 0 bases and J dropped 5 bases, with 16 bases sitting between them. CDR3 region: CASSEALGTAAETQYF. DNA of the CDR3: TGTGCCAGCAGTGAAGCCCTAGGGACCGCAGCGGAGACCCAGTACTTC.

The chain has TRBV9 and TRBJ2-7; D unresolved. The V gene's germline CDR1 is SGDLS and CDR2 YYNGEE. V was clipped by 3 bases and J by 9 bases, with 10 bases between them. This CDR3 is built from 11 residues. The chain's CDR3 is CASSGASGQYF. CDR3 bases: TGTGCCAGCAGCGGTGCCTCGGGGCAGTACTTC.

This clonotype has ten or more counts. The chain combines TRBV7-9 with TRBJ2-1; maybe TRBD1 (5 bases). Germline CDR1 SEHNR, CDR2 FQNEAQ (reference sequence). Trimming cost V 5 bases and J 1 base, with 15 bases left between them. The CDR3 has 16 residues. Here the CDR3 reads CASSPQVPISYNEQFF. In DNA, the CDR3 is TGTGCCAGCAGCCCACAGGTCCCTATTTCCTACAATGAGCAGTTCTTC.

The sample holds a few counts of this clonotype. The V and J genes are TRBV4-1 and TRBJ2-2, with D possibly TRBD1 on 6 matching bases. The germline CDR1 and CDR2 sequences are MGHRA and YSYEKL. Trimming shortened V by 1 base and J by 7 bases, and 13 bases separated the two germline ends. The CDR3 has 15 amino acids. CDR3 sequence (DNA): TGCGCCAGCAGCCAAGCTACAGGGTGGGACGGGGAGCTGTTTTTT. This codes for CASSQATGWDGELFF.

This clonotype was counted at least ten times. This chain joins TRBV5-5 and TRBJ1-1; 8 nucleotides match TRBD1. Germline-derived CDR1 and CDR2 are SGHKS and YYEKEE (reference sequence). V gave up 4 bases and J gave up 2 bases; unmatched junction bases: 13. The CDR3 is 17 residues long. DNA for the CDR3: TGTGCCAGCAGCCCCAGACAGGGGCCCTTAACCAACACTGAAGCTTTCTTT. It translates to CASSPRQGPLTNTEAFF.

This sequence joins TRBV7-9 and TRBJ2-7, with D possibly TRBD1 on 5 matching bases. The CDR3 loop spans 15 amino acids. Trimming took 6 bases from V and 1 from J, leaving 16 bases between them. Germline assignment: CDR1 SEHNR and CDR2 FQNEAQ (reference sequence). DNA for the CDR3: TGTGCCAGCAGACCCTTGCAGGGTCAATCCTACGAGCAGTACTTC. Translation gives CASRPLQGQSYEQYF. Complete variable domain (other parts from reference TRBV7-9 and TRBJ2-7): DTGVSQNPRHKITKRGQNVTFRCDPISEHNRLYWYRQTLGQGPEFLTYFQNEAQLEKSRLLSDRFSAERPKGSFSTLEIQRTEQGDSAMYLCASRPLQGQSYEQYFGPGTRLTVT.

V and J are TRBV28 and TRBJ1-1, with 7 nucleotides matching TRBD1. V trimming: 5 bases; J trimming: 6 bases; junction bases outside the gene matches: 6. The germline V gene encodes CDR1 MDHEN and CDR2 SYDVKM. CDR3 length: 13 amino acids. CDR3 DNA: TGTGCCAGCAGTCCGGACAGGACGCCTGAAGCTTTCTTT. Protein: CASSPDRTPEAFF.

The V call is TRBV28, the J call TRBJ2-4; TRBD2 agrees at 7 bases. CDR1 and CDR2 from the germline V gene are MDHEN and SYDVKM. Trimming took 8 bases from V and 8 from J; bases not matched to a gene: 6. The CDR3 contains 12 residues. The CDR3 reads CASGDGGDIQYF. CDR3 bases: TGTGCCAGCGGAGATGGGGGGGACATTCAGTACTTC. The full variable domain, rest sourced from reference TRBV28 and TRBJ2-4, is DVKVTQSSRYLVKRTGEKVFLECVQDMDHENMFWYRQDPGLGLRLIYFSYDVKMKEKGDIPEGYSVSREKKERFSLILESASTNQTSMYLCASGDGGDIQYFGAGTRLSVL.

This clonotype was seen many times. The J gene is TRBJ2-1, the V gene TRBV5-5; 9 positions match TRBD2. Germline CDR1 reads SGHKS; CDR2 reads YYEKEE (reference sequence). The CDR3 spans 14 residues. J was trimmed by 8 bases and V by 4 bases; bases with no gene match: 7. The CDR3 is CASSTGLASHEQFF. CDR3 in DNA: TGTGCCAGCAGCACGGGACTAGCTTCCCATGAGCAGTTCTTC.

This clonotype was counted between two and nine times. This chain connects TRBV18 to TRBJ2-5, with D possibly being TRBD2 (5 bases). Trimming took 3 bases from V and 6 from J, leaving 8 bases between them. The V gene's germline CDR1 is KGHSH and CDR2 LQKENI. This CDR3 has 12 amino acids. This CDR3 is CASSPGEKTQYF. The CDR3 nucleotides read TGTGCCAGCTCACCGGGAGAGAAGACCCAGTACTTC.

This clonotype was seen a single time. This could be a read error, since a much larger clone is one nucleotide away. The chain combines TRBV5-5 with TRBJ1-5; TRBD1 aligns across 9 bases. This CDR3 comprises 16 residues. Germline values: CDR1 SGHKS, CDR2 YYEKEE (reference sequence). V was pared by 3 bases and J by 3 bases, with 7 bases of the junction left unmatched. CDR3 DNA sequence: TGTGCCAGCAGCTGCCAGACAGGGGGGTTCAATCAGCCCCAGCATTTT. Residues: CASSCQTGGFNQPQHF.